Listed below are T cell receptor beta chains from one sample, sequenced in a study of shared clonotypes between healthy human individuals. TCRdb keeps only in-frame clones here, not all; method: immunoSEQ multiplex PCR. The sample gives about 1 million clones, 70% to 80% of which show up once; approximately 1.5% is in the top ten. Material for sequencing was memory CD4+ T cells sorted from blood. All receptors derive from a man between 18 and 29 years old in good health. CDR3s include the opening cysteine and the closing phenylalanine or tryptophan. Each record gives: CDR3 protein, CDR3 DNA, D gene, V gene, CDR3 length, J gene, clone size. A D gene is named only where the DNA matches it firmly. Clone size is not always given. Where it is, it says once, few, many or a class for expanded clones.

CDR3: CAWSRKTGVMNTEAFF
DNA: TGTGCCTGGAGTCGGAAAACGGGGGTCATGAACACTGAAGCTTTCTTT
D: -
V: TRBV30
length: 16
J: TRBJ1-1
size: -

CDR3: CAHHRGVNTEAFF
DNA: TGTGCCCACCATAGGGGGGTGAACACTGAAGCTTTCTTT
D: -
V: TRBV30
length: 13
J: TRBJ1-1
size: few

CDR3: CSVVLLNTEAFF
DNA: TGCAGCGTTGTACTGTTGAACACTGAAGCTTTCTTT
D: -
V: TRBV29-1
length: 12
J: TRBJ1-1
size: few

CDR3: CASRGLASLDEQFF
DNA: TGTGCCAGCCGAGGACTAGCGTCGCTTGATGAGCAGTTCTTC
D: TRBD2
V: TRBV6-5
length: 14
J: TRBJ2-1
size: once

CDR3: CASSKQGREEAFF
DNA: TGTGCCAGCAGTAAACAGGGGAGGGAAGAAGCTTTCTTT
D: TRBD1
V: TRBV27
length: 13
J: TRBJ1-1
size: -

CDR3: CASSRGTQQFF
DNA: TGTGCCAGCAGTCGGGGGACTCAGCAGTTCTTC
D: -
V: TRBV6-6
length: 11
J: TRBJ2-1
size: -

CDR3: CASSLAGGGRTEAFF
DNA: TGTGCCAGCAGCCTCGCCGGGGGAGGGCGGACTGAAGCTTTCTTT
D: -
V: TRBV7-2
length: 15
J: TRBJ1-1
size: -

CDR3: CASSPLGASNNSPLHF
DNA: TGTGCCAGCTCACCACTCGGGGCGTCGAATAATTCACCCCTCCACTTT
D: -
V: TRBV18
length: 16
J: TRBJ1-6
size: -

CDR3: CASSSGTSGRALYYEQYF
DNA: TGTGCCAGCAGCTCGGGGACTAGCGGGAGGGCCCTGTATTACGAGCAGTACTTC
D: TRBD2
V: TRBV7-8
length: 18
J: TRBJ2-7
size: -

CDR3: CASSDGTRKGDTQYF
DNA: TGTGCCAGCAGTGATGGGACCCGAAAGGGAGATACGCAGTATTTT
D: -
V: TRBV6-1
length: 15
J: TRBJ2-3
size: -

CDR3: CASSRGTGPTNEKLFF
DNA: TGTGCCAGCAGCCGCGGGACAGGGCCAACTAATGAAAAACTGTTTTTT
D: TRBD1
V: TRBV4-2
length: 16
J: TRBJ1-4
size: few

CDR3: CASSLTPQGSGNTIYF
DNA: TGCGCCAGCAGCTTGACCCCGCAGGGCTCTGGAAACACCATATATTTT
D: -
V: TRBV5-1
length: 16
J: TRBJ1-3
size: few

CDR3: CASSVGSSGSTDTQYF
DNA: TGTGCCAGCAGCGTAGGGTCTAGCGGGAGTACAGATACGCAGTATTTT
D: TRBD2
V: TRBV9
length: 16
J: TRBJ2-3
size: -

CDR3: CASSRQDREAFF
DNA: TGTGCCAGCAGTCGACAGGATCGTGAAGCTTTCTTT
D: -
V: TRBV6-6
length: 12
J: TRBJ1-1
size: -

CDR3: CASSQDLGGAETQYF
DNA: TGCGCCAGCAGCCAAGATCTAGGGGGCGCGGAGACCCAGTACTTC
D: TRBD1
V: TRBV4-3
length: 15
J: TRBJ2-5
size: -

CDR3: CSVEFQGNNYGYTF
DNA: TGCAGCGTTGAATTTCAGGGGAACAACTATGGCTACACCTTC
D: -
V: TRBV29-1
length: 14
J: TRBJ1-2
size: many

CDR3: CSAEGDGELFF
DNA: TGCAGTGCTGAGGGGGACGGGGAGCTGTTTTTT
D: -
V: TRBV20-1
length: 11
J: TRBJ2-2
size: -

CDR3: CASSLSSSGVNTGELFF
DNA: TGCGCCAGCAGCTTGTCTAGTAGCGGGGTTAACACCGGGGAGCTGTTTTTT
D: TRBD2
V: TRBV5-1
length: 17
J: TRBJ2-2
size: -

CDR3: CAFDRLYGYTF
DNA: TGTGCCTTCGACAGGTTGTATGGCTACACCTTC
D: -
V: TRBV30
length: 11
J: TRBJ1-2
size: many

CDR3: CAITSGGQPQHF
DNA: TGTGCCATTACTTCAGGGGGTCAGCCCCAGCATTTT
D: -
V: TRBV21-1
length: 12
J: TRBJ1-5
size: -

CDR3: CASSEQGSPLHF
DNA: TGTGCCAGCAGTGAACAGGGTTCACCCCTCCACTTT
D: -
V: TRBV2
length: 12
J: TRBJ1-6
size: -

CDR3: CASSTDGPYGYTF
DNA: TGTGCCAGTAGTACGGACGGACCATATGGCTACACCTTC
D: -
V: TRBV19
length: 13
J: TRBJ1-2
size: -

CDR3: CASSFVKNSNQPQHF
DNA: TGTGCCAGCAGCTTTGTAAAGAATAGCAATCAGCCCCAGCATTTT
D: -
V: TRBV7-2
length: 15
J: TRBJ1-5
size: -

CDR3: CASSPSQGVLYEQYF
DNA: TGTGCCAGCTCACCAAGCCAGGGGGTACTATACGAGCAGTACTTC
D: TRBD1
V: TRBV18
length: 15
J: TRBJ2-7
size: -

CDR3: CASRSRGTSYEQYF
DNA: TGTGCCAGCAGATCCCGGGGCACCTCCTACGAGCAGTACTTC
D: -
V: TRBV2
length: 14
J: TRBJ2-7
size: -

CDR3: CASQGENTGELFF
DNA: TGTGCCAGCCAGGGGGAGAACACCGGGGAGCTGTTTTTT
D: TRBD1
V: TRBV2
length: 13
J: TRBJ2-2
size: -

CDR3: CAWSTMAADTQYF
DNA: TGTGCCTGGAGTACCATGGCGGCAGATACGCAGTATTTT
D: -
V: TRBV30
length: 13
J: TRBJ2-3
size: -

CDR3: CASSPLVGVDEQFF
DNA: TGTGCCAGCTCACCACTTGTAGGGGTCGATGAGCAGTTCTTC
D: -
V: TRBV18
length: 14
J: TRBJ2-1
size: -

CDR3: CASSRGRGTEAFF
DNA: TGTGCCAGCAGCAGGGGGAGGGGTACTGAAGCTTTCTTT
D: -
V: TRBV7-9
length: 13
J: TRBJ1-1
size: once

CDR3: CASSLIAWADTQYF
DNA: TGTGCCAGCAGCTTAATAGCCTGGGCAGATACGCAGTATTTT
D: -
V: TRBV7-3
length: 14
J: TRBJ2-3
size: -

CDR3: CASSEGPSEKLFF
DNA: TGCGCCAGCAGTGAAGGGCCCAGCGAAAAACTGTTTTTT
D: -
V: TRBV10-1
length: 13
J: TRBJ1-4
size: few

CDR3: CASSQFFLNQDTQYF
DNA: TGTGCCAGCAGCCAATTCTTCCTGAATCAAGATACGCAGTATTTT
D: -
V: TRBV14
length: 15
J: TRBJ2-3
size: -

CDR3: CASSLDPNPNTGELFF
DNA: TGTGCCAGCAGCTTGGACCCGAACCCCAACACCGGGGAGCTGTTTTTT
D: -
V: TRBV5-4
length: 16
J: TRBJ2-2
size: -

CDR3: CASSSGQPRTYEQYF
DNA: TGTGCCAGCAGCTCGGGACAGCCAAGGACCTACGAGCAGTACTTC
D: TRBD1
V: TRBV5-5
length: 15
J: TRBJ2-7
size: -

CDR3: CASSLSGGASNEQFF
DNA: TGTGCCAGCAGCCTCAGCGGGGGGGCGAGCAATGAGCAGTTCTTC
D: TRBD2
V: TRBV6-5
length: 15
J: TRBJ2-1
size: -

CDR3: CASTKGLNTEAFF
DNA: TGTGCCAGTACTAAGGGATTGAACACTGAAGCTTTCTTT
D: -
V: TRBV19
length: 13
J: TRBJ1-1
size: -

CDR3: CASSIYGSPLHF
DNA: TGTGCCAGTAGTATCTATGGTTCACCCCTCCACTTT
D: -
V: TRBV19
length: 12
J: TRBJ1-6
size: -

CDR3: CASMRSNQETQYF
DNA: TGTGCCAGCATGCGGTCTAACCAAGAGACCCAGTACTTC
D: -
V: TRBV6-5
length: 13
J: TRBJ2-5
size: -

CDR3: CASSLGPRSSYNEQFF
DNA: TGCGCCAGCAGCTTGGGTCCGCGGAGCTCCTACAATGAGCAGTTCTTC
D: -
V: TRBV5-1
length: 16
J: TRBJ2-1
size: -

CDR3: CSVSSGQGSYNEQFF
DNA: TGCAGCGTTTCGTCGGGACAGGGGTCCTACAATGAGCAGTTCTTC
D: TRBD1
V: TRBV29-1
length: 15
J: TRBJ2-1
size: -

CDR3: CASTSGGSLSSYEQYF
DNA: TGTGCCAGCACTAGCGGGGGATCCCTTAGCTCCTACGAGCAGTACTTC
D: TRBD2
V: TRBV28
length: 16
J: TRBJ2-7
size: -

CDR3: CASSGGTVYGYTF
DNA: TGTGCCAGCAGTGGGGGGACTGTCTATGGCTACACCTTC
D: -
V: TRBV6-5
length: 13
J: TRBJ1-2
size: once

CDR3: CAGAQGAAYEQYF
DNA: TGCGCCGGGGCCCAGGGGGCGGCCTACGAGCAGTACTTC
D: TRBD1
V: TRBV10-2
length: 13
J: TRBJ2-7
size: -

CDR3: CATKGGLGTDTQYF
DNA: TGTGCCACCAAGGGTGGGCTTGGCACAGATACGCAGTATTTT
D: -
V: TRBV2
length: 14
J: TRBJ2-3
size: -

CDR3: CASSPTRGFRDTQYF
DNA: TGTGCCAGCAGCCCAACTCGGGGGTTTAGAGATACGCAGTATTTT
D: -
V: TRBV11-2
length: 15
J: TRBJ2-3
size: few

CDR3: CASSSIALGTKSGNTIYF
DNA: TGTGCCAGCAGCTCGATAGCCCTCGGGACAAAGTCTGGAAACACCATATATTTT
D: -
V: TRBV28
length: 18
J: TRBJ1-3
size: -

CDR3: CAFGQGARETQYF
DNA: TGTGCCTTCGGACAGGGGGCGCGGGAGACCCAGTACTTC
D: TRBD1
V: TRBV30
length: 13
J: TRBJ2-5
size: -